The T cell receptor (beta chain) described here comes from a study of T cells after yellow fever vaccination. Study conclusions and caveats: Clonotypes appearing in both CD4 and CD8 compartments existed, and their share was small. The booster saw the reappearance of most primary-vaccination clones (about 95% CD4, about 90% CD8).

In making TCR cDNA, 5'RACE template switching added a universal primer site and UMIs to it. TCRdb re-analysed the 5' RACE reads in MiXCR, keeping a single row per CDR3 protein. Altogether 450,000 to 550,000 distinct CDR3 sequences are present, around a fifth being singletons, with the ten largest covering approximately 15%. Germline-derived CDR1 and CDR2 are MNHEY and SVGEGT. This CDR3 region has 13 residues. V lost 7 bases, J lost 4 bases, and 12 bases lay in between. With regard to this clonotype: The target antigen is unknown.

This receptor was identified in a man aged 18-30 years who received the YFV17D yellow fever vaccine. The chain carries TRBV6-2 or TRBV6-3 and TRBJ2-3; D remains unclear. This sample comprised PBMCs, obtained approximately 22 days after the first yellow fever vaccination. DNA of the CDR3: TGTGCCAGCAAGGCAGCGCGGTCAGATACGCAGTATTTT. This sequence encodes CASKAARSDTQYF.